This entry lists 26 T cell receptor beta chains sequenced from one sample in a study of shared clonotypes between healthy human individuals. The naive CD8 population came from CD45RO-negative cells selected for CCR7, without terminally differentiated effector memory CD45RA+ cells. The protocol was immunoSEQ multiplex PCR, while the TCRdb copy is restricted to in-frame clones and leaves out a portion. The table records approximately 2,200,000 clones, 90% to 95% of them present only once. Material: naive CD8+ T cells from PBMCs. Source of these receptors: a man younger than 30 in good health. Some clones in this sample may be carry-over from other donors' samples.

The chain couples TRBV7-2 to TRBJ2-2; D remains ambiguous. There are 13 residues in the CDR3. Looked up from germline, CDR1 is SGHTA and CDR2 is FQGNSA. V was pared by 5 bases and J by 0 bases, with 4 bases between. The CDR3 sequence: CASSQANTGELFF. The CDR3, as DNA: TGTGCCAGCAGCCAGGCGAACACCGGGGAGCTGTTTTTT.

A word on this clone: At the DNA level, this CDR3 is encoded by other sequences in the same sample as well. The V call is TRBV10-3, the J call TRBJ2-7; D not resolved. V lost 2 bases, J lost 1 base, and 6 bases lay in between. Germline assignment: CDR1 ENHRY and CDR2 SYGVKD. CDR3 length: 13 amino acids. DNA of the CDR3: TGTGCCATCAGTGAGGTGGGGTCCTACGAGCAGTACTTC. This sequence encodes CAISEVGSYEQYF.

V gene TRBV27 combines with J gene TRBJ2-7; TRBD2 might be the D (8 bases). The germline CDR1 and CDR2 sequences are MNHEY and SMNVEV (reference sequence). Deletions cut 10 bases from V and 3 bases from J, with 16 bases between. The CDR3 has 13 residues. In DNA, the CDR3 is TGTGCCACCGGGGGGGCAGGGGGCTACGAGCAGTACTTC. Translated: CATGGAGGYEQYF.

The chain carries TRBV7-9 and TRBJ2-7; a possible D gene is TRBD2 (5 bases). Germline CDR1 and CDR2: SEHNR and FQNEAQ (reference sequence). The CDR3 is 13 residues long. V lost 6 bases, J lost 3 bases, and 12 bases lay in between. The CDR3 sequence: CASSARRSYEQYF. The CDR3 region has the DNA TGTGCCAGCAGTGCAAGGAGGAGCTACGAGCAGTACTTC. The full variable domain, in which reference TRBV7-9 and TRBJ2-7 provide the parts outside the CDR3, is DTGVSQNPRHKITKRGQNVTFRCDPISEHNRLYWYRQTLGQGPEFLTYFQNEAQLEKSRLLSDRFSAERPKGSFSTLEIQRTEQGDSAMYLCASSARRSYEQYFGPGTRLTVT.

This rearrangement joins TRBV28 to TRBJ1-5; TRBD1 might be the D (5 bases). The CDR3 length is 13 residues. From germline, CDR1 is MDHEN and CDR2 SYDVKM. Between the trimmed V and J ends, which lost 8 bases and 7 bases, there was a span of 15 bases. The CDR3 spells CASGSEWGQPQHF. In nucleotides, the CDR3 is TGTGCCAGCGGCTCGGAGTGGGGGCAGCCCCAGCATTTT.

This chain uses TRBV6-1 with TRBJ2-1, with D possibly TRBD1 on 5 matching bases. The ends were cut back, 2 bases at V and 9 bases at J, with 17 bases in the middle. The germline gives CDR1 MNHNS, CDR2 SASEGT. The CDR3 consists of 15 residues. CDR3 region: CASSEFRGSRGEQFF. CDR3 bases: TGTGCCAGCAGTGAATTTAGGGGTAGCCGAGGTGAGCAGTTCTTC.

CDR3 bases: TGCGCCAGCAGTCAGAGCGGGGGGATATACAATGAGCAGTTCTTC. Translation: CASSQSGGIYNEQFF. The genes are TRBV4-1 and TRBJ2-1, with 9 bases lining up with TRBD2. CDR1 MGHRA and CDR2 YSYEKL come from the germline V gene. The CDR3 totals 15 residues. V gave up 6 bases and J gave up 4 bases; unmatched junction bases: 7.

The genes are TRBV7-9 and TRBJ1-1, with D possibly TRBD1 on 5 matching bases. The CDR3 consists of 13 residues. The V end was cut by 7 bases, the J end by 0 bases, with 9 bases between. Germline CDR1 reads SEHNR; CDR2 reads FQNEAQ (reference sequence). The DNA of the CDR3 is TGTGCCAGCATGAGGGGAATGAACACTGAAGCTTTCTTT. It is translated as CASMRGMNTEAFF.

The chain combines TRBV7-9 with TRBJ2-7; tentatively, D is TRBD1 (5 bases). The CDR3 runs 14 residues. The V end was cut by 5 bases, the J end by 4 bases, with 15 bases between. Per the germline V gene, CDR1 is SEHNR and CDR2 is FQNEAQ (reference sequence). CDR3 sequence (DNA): TGTGCCAGCAGCCCCCCAGGGAATTGGTACGAGCAGTACTTC. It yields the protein CASSPPGNWYEQYF.

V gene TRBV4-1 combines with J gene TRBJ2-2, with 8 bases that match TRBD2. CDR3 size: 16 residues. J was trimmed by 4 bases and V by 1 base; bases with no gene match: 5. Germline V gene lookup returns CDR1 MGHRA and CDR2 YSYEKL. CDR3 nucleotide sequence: TGCGCCAGCAGCCAAGGGACTAGCCGACTCACCGGGGAGCTGTTTTTT. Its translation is CASSQGTSRLTGELFF.

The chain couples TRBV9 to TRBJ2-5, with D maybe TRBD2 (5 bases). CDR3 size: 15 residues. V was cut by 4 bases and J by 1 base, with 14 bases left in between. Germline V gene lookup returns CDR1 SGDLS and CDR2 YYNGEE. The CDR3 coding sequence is TGTGCCAGCAGCCGACGGACGGGAAGCCAAGAGACCCAGTACTTC. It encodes CASSRRTGSQETQYF. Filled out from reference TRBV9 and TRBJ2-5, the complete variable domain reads DSGVTQTPKHLITATGQRVTLRCSPRSGDLSVYWYQQSLDQGLQFLIQYYNGEERAKGNILERFSAQQFPDLHSELNLSSLELGDSALYFCASSRRTGSQETQYFGPGTRLLVL.

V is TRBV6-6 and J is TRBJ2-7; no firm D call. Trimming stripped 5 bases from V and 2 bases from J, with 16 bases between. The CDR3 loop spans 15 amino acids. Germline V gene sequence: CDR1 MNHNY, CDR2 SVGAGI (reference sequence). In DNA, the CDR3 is TGTGCCAGCAGTGAGCCGAGGATTGGCGCCTACGAGCAGTACTTC. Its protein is CASSEPRIGAYEQYF.

CDR3 residues: CATTGTPGRKWGYTF. DNA of the CDR3: TGTGCCACCACCGGGACCCCAGGCCGCAAATGGGGCTACACCTTC. The gene calls are TRBV27 and TRBJ1-2, with D possibly matching TRBD1 (5 bases). V lost 10 bases and J 8 bases, leaving 26 bases between the germline ends. This CDR3 comprises 15 residues. CDR1 is MNHEY and CDR2 is SMNVEV in the germline V gene (reference sequence).

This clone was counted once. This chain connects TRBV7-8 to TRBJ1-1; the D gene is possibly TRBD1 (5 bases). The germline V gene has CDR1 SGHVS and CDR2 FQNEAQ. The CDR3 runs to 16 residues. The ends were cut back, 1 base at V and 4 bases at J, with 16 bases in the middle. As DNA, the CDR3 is TGTGCCAGCAGCTTAGAGCTTTGGCAGGGAAGCACTGAAGCTTTCTTT. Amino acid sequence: CASSLELWQGSTEAFF.

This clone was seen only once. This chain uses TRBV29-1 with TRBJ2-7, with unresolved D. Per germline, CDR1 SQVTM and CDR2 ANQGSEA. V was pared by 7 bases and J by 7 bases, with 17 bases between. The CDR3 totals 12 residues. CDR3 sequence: CSGVILDGEQYF. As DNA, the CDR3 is TGCAGCGGCGTCATTTTGGATGGGGAGCAGTACTTC.

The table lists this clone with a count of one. CDR3 loop: CSVEGRDRDSYEQYF. Here the CDR3 DNA reads TGCAGCGTTGAAGGCAGGGACAGGGATTCCTACGAGCAGTACTTC. This chain uses TRBV29-1 with TRBJ2-7; 9 nucleotides agree with TRBD1. CDR1 is SQVTM, CDR2 ANQGSEA, per germline. The CDR3 spans 15 residues. Trimming took 1 base from V and 1 from J; bases not matched to a gene: 5.

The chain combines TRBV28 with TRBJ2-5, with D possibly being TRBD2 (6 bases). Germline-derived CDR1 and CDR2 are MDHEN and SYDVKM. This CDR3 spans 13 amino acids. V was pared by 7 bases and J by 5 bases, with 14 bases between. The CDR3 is CASNPREMETQYF. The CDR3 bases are TGTGCCAGCAACCCCCGGGAGATGGAGACCCAGTACTTC.

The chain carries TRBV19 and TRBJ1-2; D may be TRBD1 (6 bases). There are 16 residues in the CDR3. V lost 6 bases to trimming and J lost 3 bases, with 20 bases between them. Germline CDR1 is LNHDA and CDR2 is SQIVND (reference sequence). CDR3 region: CASSISLGTLYYGYTF. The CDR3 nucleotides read TGTGCCAGTAGCATATCCCTCGGGACACTCTACTATGGCTACACCTTC.

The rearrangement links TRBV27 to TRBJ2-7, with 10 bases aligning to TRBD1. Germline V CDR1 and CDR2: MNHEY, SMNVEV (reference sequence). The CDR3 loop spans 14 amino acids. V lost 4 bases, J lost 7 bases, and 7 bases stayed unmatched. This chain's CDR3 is CASSWTGGTREQYF. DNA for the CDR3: TGTGCCAGCAGTTGGACAGGGGGGACTCGGGAGCAGTACTTC.

CDR3 sequence: CASSLSGAKETQYF. The CDR3 region has the DNA TGTGCCAGCAGCTTGTCCGGGGCTAAGGAGACCCAGTACTTC. This chain connects TRBV11-2 to TRBJ2-5, with D tentatively TRBD1 or TRBD2 (5 bases each). The CDR3 is made up of 14 amino acids. V was clipped by 3 bases and J by 5 bases, with 13 bases between them. Germline CDR1 reads SGHAT; CDR2 reads FQNNGV.

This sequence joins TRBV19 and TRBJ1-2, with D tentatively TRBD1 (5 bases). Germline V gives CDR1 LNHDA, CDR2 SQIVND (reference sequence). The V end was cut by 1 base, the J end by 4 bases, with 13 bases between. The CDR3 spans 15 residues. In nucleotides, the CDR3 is TGTGCCAGTAGTATAGGGCCCGGTGGGGGCTATGGCTACACCTTC. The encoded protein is CASSIGPGGGYGYTF.

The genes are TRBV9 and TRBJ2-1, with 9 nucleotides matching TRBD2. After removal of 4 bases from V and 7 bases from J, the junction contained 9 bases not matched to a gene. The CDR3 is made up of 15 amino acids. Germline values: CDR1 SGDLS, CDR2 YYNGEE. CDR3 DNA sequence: TGTGCCAGCAGCAGGAGGGCGGGAGGGGTGAATGAGCAGTTCTTC. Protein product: CASSRRAGGVNEQFF. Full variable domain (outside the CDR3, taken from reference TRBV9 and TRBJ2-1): DSGVTQTPKHLITATGQRVTLRCSPRSGDLSVYWYQQSLDQGLQFLIQYYNGEERAKGNILERFSAQQFPDLHSELNLSSLELGDSALYFCASSRRAGGVNEQFFGPGTRLTVL.

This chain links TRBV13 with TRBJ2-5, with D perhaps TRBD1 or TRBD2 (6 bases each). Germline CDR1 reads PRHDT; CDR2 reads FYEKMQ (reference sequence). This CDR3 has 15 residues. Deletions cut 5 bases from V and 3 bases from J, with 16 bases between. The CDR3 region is CASSPEGGLEETQYF. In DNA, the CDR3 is TGTGCCAGCAGCCCGGAGGGGGGACTCGAAGAGACCCAGTACTTC.

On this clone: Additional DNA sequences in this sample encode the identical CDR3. This CDR3 reads CASSLGSSGNTIYF. The CDR3, as DNA: TGTGCCAGCAGTTTAGGCAGTTCTGGAAACACCATATATTTT. This sequence joins TRBV28 and TRBJ1-3; D gene unclear. CDR3 size: 14 residues. Looked up from germline, CDR1 is MDHEN and CDR2 is SYDVKM. V was shortened by 2 bases and J by 1 base, with 6 bases between the two germline ends.

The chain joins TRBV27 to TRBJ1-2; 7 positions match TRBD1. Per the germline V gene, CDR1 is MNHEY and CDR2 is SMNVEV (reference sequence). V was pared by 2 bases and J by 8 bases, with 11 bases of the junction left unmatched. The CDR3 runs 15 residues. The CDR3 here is CASSLEGAALVGYTF. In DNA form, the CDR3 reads TGTGCCAGCAGTTTAGAGGGGGCCGCCCTTGTGGGCTACACCTTC.

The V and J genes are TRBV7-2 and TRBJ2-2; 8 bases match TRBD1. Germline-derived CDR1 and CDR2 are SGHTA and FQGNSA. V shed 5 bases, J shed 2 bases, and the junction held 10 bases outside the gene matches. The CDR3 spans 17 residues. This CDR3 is CASSPTRTGLNTGELFF. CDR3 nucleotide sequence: TGTGCCAGCAGCCCTACGAGGACAGGGCTTAACACCGGGGAGCTGTTTTTT.